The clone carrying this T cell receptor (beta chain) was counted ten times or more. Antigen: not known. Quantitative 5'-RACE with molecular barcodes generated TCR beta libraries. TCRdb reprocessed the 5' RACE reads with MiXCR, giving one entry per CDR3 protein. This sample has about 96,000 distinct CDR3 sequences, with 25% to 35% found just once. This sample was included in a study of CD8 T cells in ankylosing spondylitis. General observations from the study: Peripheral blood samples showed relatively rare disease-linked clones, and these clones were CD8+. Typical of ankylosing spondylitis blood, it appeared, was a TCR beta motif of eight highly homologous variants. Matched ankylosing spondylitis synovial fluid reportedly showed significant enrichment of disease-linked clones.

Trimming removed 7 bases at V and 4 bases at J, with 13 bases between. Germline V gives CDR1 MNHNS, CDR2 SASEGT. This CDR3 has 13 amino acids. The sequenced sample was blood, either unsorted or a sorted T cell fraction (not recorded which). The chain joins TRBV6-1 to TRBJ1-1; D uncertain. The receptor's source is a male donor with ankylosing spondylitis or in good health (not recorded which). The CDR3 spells CASKKSWATEAFF. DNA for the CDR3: TGTGCCAGCAAGAAGTCCTGGGCCACTGAAGCTTTCTTT.